This TCR beta chain was observed in a study of blood T cell repertoires in COVID-19. Assay used: immunoSEQ multiplex PCR; TCRdb lists only in-frame clones, some missing. The table lists about 500,000 clones, roughly nine tenths of them singletons. This clonotype was sampled from a woman in her forties or fifties with COVID-19, enrolled during active disease. The specimen sequenced was peripheral blood.

The CDR3 here is CATSDGQRSYEQYF. The CDR3 DNA reads as TGTGCCACCTCAGACGGACAGCGATCCTACGAGCAGTACTTC. V usage is TRBV5-4 and J usage is TRBJ2-7; D may be TRBD1 (6 bases). Germline V CDR1 and CDR2: SGHNT, YYREEE (reference sequence). CDR3 size: 14 residues. Trimming shortened V by 9 bases and J by 1 base, and 17 bases separated the two germline ends.